This TCR beta chain was documented in a study of T cells in Graves' hyperthyroidism and ophthalmopathy. TCR beta CDR3 regions were amplified from RNA transcripts. HTBI primers were employed in a first-round RT-PCR of the TCR CDR3. TCRdb reanalysed the multiplex PCR reads using MiXCR and keeps one entry per CDR3 protein. The table includes hundreds of thousands of distinct CDR3 sequences, around 42% detected once. This clonotype was observed a handful of times. This CDR3 region has 15 residues. The V gene end was trimmed by 8 bases and the J gene end by 1 base; junction bases not matched to a gene: 8. CDR1 and CDR2 (germline): LNHDA, SQIVND (reference sequence).

The chain links TRBV19 to TRBJ1-1; 9 positions agree with TRBD1. The receptor was isolated from a young woman with Graves' hyperthyroidism. What was sequenced was peripheral blood or thyroid tissue (not recorded which). The CDR3 coding sequence is TGTGCCAGTTGCGGGACAGGGCGTCCGAACACTGAAGCTTTCTTT. Translated: CASCGTGRPNTEAFF. Supplemented by reference TRBV19 and TRBJ1-1, the full variable domain reads DGGITQSPKYLFRKEGQNVTLSCEQNLNHDAMYWYRQDPGQGLRLIYYSQIVNDFQKGDIAEGYSVSREKKESFPLTVTSAQKNPTAFYLCASCGTGRPNTEAFFGQGTRLTVV.